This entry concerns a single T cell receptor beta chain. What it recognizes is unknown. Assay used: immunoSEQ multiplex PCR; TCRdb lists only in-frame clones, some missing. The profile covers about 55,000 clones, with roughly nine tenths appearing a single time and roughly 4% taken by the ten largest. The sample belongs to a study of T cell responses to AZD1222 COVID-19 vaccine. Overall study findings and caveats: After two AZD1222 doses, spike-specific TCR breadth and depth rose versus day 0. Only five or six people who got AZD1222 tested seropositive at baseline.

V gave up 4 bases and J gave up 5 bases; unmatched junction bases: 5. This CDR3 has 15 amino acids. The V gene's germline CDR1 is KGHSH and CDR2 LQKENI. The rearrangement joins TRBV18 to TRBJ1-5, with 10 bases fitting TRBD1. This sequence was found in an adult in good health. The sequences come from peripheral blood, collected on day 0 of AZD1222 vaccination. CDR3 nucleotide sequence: TGTGCCAGCTCACGCGGGACAGGGGATGATCAGCCCCAGCATTTT. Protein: CASSRGTGDDQPQHF.